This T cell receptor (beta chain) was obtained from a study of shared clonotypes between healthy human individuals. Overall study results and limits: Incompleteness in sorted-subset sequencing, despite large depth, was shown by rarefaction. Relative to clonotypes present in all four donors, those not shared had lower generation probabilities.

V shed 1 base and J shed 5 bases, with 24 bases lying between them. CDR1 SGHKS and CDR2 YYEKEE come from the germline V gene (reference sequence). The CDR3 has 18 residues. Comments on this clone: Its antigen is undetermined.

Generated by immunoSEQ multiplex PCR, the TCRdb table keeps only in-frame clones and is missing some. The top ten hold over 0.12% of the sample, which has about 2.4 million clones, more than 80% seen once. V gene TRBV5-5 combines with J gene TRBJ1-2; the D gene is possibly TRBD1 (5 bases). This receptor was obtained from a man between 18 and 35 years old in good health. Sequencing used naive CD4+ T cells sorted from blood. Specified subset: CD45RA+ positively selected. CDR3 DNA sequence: TGTGCCAGCAGCTTGTACGCTAGGGGAGGGTCGGCCGTTTATGGCTACACCTTC. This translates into CASSLYARGGSAVYGYTF.